The 9 T cell receptor beta chains below come from one sample, sequenced in a study of response to subunit inactivated influenza vaccine. TCRdb ran MiXCR on the RT-PCR reads and lists one entry per CDR3 protein. The sample has 530,000 or so distinct CDR3 sequences, about 15% seen once. Sequencing used PBMCs from blood, obtained less than 13 days after vaccination. Receptor source: a man aged 50-60 years who received an inactivated influenza vaccine.

The rearrangement uses TRBV14 and TRBJ2-1; D is uncertain. This CDR3 is 18 amino acids long. Germline CDR1 reads SGHDN; CDR2 reads FVKESK. V lost 0 bases and J lost 0, with 15 bases in between. This CDR3 is CASSQETAHYRSYNEQFF. CDR3 sequence (DNA): TGTGCCAGCAGCCAAGAAACAGCCCATTATCGCTCCTACAATGAGCAGTTCTTC.

The V call is TRBV24-1, the J call TRBJ2-1, with D possibly matching TRBD1 (5 bases). Per the germline V gene, CDR1 is KGHDR and CDR2 is SFDVKD. V was trimmed by 4 bases and J by 6 bases, leaving 15 bases between them. The CDR3 sequence is 15 residues long. The CDR3 region is CATSDIGATVNEQFF. The DNA for the CDR3 is TGTGCCACCAGTGACATTGGGGCGACAGTCAATGAGCAGTTCTTC.

This clonotype appeared a few times. J is TRBJ2-7 and V is TRBV28; no clear D gene. The CDR3 has 12 residues. The ends were cut back, 6 bases at V and 1 base at J, with 7 bases in the middle. Germline CDR1 MDHEN, CDR2 SYDVKM. The CDR3 here is CASRSYSYEQYF. The DNA for the CDR3 is TGTGCCAGCAGGTCTTATTCCTACGAGCAGTACTTC.

This clonotype was detected only a few times. The chain is built from TRBV20-1 and TRBJ2-3; TRBD2 is a possible D gene (5 bases). From germline, CDR1 is DFQATT and CDR2 SNEGSKA (reference sequence). The CDR3 has 14 residues. Trimming removed 5 bases at V and 5 bases at J, with 17 bases between. CDR3 protein: CSAGFVGVGDTQYF. The CDR3 bases are TGCAGTGCTGGCTTCGTGGGAGTTGGAGATACGCAGTATTTT.

The chain links TRBV7-2 to TRBJ1-4; 9 nucleotides agree with TRBD1. The germline gives CDR1 SGHTA, CDR2 FQGNSA. The CDR3 contains 15 residues. With V trimmed by 5 bases and J by 7 bases, 8 bases remained unmatched. The CDR3 loop is CASSASGTGTEKLFF. The CDR3 DNA is TGTGCCAGCAGCGCCTCCGGGACAGGGACTGAAAAACTGTTTTTT. Complete variable domain (other parts from reference TRBV7-2 and TRBJ1-4): GAGVSQSPSNKVTEKGKDVELRCDPISGHTALYWYRQSLGQGLEFLIYFQGNSAPDKSGLPSDRFSAERTGGSVSTLTIQRTQQEDSAVYLCASSASGTGTEKLFFGSGTQLSVL.

V is TRBV12-3 or TRBV12-4 and J is TRBJ2-7; 9 bases are shared with TRBD1. The CDR3 runs to 14 residues. V dropped 6 bases and J dropped 5; count of bases not matched to a gene: 8. The CDR3, as DNA: TGTGCCAGCAGCCGCGGGACAGGGTCTCACGAGCAGTACTTC. It codes for CASSRGTGSHEQYF.

This clonotype was seen ten or more times. The chain joins TRBV18 to TRBJ1-1, with 8 bases lining up with TRBD1. Germline lookup yields CDR1 KGHSH and CDR2 LQKENI. Germline trimming cut 3 bases from V and 2 bases from J; bases unmatched to any gene: 2. The CDR3 loop spans 14 amino acids. The CDR3 nucleotides are TGTGCCAGCTCACCGGGACAGGTAAACACTGAAGCTTTCTTT. Amino acids: CASSPGQVNTEAFF.

This chain links TRBV5-5 with TRBJ2-1; D possibly matches TRBD1 or TRBD2 (5 bases each). The V and J ends lost 4 bases and 14 bases respectively, with 25 bases between them. This CDR3 region has 15 residues. Per the germline V gene, CDR1 is SGHKS and CDR2 is YYEKEE (reference sequence). CDR3 bases: TGTGCCAGCAGCCCCAGGCCTTCCGGGGCCAAGAGGGAGTTCTTC. Its translation: CASSPRPSGAKREFF.

This clonotype has just one count. The chain is built from TRBV15 and TRBJ2-4; D ambiguous. The tail of the sequence fits TRBJ2-1 better, so the J call may be wrong. The CDR3 consists of 13 residues. From germline, CDR1 is LNHNV and CDR2 YYDKDF (reference sequence). DNA of the CDR3: TGTGCCACCGGTAAAACCATCAAAAACATTCAGTTCTTC. It specifies CATGKTIKNIQFF.